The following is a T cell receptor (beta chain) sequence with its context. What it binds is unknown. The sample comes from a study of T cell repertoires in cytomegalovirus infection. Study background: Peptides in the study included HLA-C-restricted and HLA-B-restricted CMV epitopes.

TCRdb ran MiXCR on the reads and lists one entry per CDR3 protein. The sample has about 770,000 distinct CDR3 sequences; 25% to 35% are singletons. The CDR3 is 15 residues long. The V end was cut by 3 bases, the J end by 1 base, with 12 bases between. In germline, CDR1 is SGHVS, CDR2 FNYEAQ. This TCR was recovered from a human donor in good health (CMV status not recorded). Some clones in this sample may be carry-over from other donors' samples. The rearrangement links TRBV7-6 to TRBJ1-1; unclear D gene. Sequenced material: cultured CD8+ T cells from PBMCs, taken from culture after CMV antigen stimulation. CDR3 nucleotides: TGTGCCAGCAGCTTGGAGCGGTCAGGGAACACTGAAGCTTTCTTT. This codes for CASSLERSGNTEAFF.